This TCR beta chain appears in the sequencing data of a study of identical twins' blood T cells. The V and J ends lost 4 bases and 4 bases, in that order; junction bases with no gene match: 11. The CDR3 is 17 amino acids. CDR1 and CDR2 (germline): SGHRS, YFSETQ. In TCRdb, the 5' RACE reads were re-called with MiXCR into one record per CDR3 protein. This table has 300,000 to 450,000 distinct CDR3 sequences, about 28% appearing once. The clonotype comes from a woman between 18 and 49 years old in good health. The sequenced material came from PBMCs. The chain has TRBV5-1 and TRBJ1-1; 12 positions match TRBD1. This chain's CDR3 is CASSMTPGTGGITEAFF. CDR3 DNA: TGCGCCAGCAGCATGACCCCCGGGACAGGGGGCATCACTGAAGCTTTCTTT. Combining the CDR3 with reference TRBV5-1 and TRBJ1-1 gives the whole variable domain KAGVTQTPRYLIKTRGQQVTLSCSPISGHRSVSWYQQTPGQGLQFLFEYFSETQRNKGNFPGRFSGRQFSNSRSEMNVSTLELGDSALYLCASSMTPGTGGITEAFFGQGTRLTVV.